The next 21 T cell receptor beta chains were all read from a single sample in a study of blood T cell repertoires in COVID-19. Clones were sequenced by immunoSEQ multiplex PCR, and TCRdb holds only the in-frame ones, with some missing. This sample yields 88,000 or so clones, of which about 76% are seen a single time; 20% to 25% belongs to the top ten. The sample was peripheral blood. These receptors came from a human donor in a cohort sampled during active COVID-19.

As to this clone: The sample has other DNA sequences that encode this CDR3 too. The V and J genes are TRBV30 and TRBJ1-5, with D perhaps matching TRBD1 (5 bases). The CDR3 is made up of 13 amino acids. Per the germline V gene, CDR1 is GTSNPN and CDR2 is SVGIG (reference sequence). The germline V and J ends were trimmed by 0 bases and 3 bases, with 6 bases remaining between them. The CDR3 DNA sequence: TGTGCCTGGAGTGTTGGGGCCAATCAGCCCCAGCATTTT. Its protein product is CAWSVGANQPQHF.

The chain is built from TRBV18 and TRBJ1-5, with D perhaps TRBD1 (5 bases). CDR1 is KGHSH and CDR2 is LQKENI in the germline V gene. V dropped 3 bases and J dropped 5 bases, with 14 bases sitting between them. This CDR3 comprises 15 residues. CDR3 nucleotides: TGTGCCAGCTCACCGGGTGGGCAGGGTGATCAGCCCCAGCATTTT. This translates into CASSPGGQGDQPQHF.

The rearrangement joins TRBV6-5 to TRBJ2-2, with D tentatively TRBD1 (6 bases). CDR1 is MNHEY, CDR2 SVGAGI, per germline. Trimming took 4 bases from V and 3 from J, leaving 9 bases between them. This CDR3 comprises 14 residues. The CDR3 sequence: CASSWTADTGELFF. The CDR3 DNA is TGTGCCAGCAGTTGGACAGCTGACACCGGGGAGCTGTTTTTT.

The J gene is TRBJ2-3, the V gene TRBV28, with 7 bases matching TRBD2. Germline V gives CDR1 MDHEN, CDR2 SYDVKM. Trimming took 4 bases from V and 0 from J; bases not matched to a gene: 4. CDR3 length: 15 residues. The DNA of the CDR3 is TGTGCCAGCAGTTATAGCGGGTCTAGCACAGATACGCAGTATTTT. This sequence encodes CASSYSGSSTDTQYF.

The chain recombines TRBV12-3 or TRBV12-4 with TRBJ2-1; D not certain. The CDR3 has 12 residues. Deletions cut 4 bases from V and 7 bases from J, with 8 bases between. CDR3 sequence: CASSYSQNEQFF. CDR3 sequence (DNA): TGTGCCAGCAGTTACAGCCAAAATGAGCAGTTCTTC.

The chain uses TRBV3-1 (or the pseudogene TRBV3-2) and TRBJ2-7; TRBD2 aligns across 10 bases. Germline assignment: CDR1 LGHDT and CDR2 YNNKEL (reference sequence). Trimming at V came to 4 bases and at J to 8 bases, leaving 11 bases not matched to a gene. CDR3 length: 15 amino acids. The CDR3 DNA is TGTGCCAGCAGCCTGAGGGCTAGCGGGGGCGGCCAGCAGTACTTC. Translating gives CASSLRASGGGQQYF.

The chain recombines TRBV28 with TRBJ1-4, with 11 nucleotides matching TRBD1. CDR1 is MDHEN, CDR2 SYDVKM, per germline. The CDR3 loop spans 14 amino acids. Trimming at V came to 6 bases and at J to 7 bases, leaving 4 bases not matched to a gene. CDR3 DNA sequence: TGTGCCAGCAGCTCCGGGACAGGGGGTGAAAAACTGTTTTTT. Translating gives CASSSGTGGEKLFF.

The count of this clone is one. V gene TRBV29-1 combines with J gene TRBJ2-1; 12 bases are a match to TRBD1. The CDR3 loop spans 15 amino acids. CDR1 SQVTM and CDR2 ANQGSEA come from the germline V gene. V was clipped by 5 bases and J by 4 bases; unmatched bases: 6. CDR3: CSVSGTGGRYNEQFF. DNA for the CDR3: TGCAGCGTTTCCGGGACAGGGGGCCGGTACAATGAGCAGTTCTTC.

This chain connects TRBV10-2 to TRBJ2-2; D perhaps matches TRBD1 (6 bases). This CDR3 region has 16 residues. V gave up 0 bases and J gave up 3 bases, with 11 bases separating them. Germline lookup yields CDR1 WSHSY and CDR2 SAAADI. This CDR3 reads CASSESWGRDTGELFF. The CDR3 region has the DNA TGCGCCAGCAGTGAGTCATGGGGGCGCGACACCGGGGAGCTGTTTTTT.

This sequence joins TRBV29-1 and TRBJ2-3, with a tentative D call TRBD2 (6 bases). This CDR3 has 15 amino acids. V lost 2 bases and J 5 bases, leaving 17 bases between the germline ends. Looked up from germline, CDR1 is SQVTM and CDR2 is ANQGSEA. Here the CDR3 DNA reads TGCAGCGTTGAATTGGGCGGGACCGGGGGAGATACGCAGTATTTT. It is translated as CSVELGGTGGDTQYF.

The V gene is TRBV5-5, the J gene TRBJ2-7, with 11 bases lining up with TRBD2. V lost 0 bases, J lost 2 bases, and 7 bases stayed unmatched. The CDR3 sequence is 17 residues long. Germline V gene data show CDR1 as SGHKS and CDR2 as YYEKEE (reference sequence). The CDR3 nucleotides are TGTGCCAGCAGCTTGGAGGTTAGCGGGAGGGTCACCTACGAGCAGTACTTC. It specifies CASSLEVSGRVTYEQYF.

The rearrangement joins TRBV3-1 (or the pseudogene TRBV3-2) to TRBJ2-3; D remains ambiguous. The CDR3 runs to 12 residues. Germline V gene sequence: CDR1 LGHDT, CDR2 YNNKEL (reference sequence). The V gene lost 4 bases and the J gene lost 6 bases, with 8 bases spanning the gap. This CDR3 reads CASSLSPDTQYF. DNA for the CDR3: TGTGCCAGCAGCCTATCCCCGGATACGCAGTATTTT.

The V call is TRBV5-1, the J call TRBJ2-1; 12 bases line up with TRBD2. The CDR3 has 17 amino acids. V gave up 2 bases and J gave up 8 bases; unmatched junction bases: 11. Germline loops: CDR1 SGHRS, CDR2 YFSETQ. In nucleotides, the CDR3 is TGCGCCAGCAGCTTCGCGCAGACTAGCGGGAGTGCGGATGAGCAGTTCTTC. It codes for CASSFAQTSGSADEQFF.

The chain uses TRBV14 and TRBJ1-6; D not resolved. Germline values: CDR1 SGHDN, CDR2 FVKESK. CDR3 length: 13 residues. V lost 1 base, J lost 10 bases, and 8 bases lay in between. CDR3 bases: TGTGCCAGCAGCCAAGCTAGGGAGTCACCCCTCCACTTT. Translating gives CASSQARESPLHF.

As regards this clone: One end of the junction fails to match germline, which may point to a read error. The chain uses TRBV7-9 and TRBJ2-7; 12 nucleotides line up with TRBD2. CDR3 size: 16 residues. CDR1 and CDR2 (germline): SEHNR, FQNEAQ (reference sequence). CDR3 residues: CASSPLLAGGSYEQCF. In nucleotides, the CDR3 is TGTGCCAGCAGCCCCCTTCTAGCGGGAGGGTCCTACGAGCAGTGCTTC.

The CDR3 reads CASRSHRAEDAYGYTF. The CDR3 coding sequence is TGTGCCAGTAGATCCCACAGGGCAGAAGACGCCTATGGCTACACCTTC. The gene calls are TRBV19 and TRBJ1-2, with D tentatively TRBD1 (6 bases). The germline V and J ends were trimmed by 6 bases and 4 bases, with 21 bases remaining between them. Looked up from germline, CDR1 is LNHDA and CDR2 is SQIVND (reference sequence). The CDR3 has 16 amino acids.

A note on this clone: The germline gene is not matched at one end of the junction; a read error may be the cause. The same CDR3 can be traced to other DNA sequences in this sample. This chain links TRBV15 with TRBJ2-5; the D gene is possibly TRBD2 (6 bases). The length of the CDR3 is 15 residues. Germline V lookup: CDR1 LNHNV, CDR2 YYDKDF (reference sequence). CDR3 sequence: CATSRARGYQETQYF. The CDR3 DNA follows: TGTGCCACCAGCAGGGCCCGGGGGTACCAAGAGACCCAATACTTC.

This chain's CDR3 is CASSPAGTSGSRAYNEQFF. The CDR3 region has the DNA TGTGCCAGCAGCCCAGCCGGGACTAGCGGGAGTCGGGCCTACAATGAGCAGTTCTTC. The chain is built from TRBV7-8 and TRBJ2-1; 14 bases are a match to TRBD2. This CDR3 is 19 amino acids long. The ends lost 5 bases at V and 2 bases at J; junction bases unmatched: 11. Germline V gives CDR1 SGHVS, CDR2 FQNEAQ.

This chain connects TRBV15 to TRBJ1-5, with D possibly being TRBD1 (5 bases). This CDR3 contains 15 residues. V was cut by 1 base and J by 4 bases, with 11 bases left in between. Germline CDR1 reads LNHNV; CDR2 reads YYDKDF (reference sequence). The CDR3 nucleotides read TGTGCCACCAGCAGAGGTTGGCAGGGAAATCAGCCCCAGCATTTT. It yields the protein CATSRGWQGNQPQHF.

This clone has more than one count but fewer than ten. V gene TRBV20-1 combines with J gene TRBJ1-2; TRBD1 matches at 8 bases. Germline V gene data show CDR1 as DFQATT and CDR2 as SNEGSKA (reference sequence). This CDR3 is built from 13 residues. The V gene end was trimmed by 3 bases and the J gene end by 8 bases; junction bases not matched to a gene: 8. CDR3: CSASLTGASGYTF. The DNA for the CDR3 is TGCAGTGCTAGTTTGACAGGGGCTAGCGGCTACACCTTC.

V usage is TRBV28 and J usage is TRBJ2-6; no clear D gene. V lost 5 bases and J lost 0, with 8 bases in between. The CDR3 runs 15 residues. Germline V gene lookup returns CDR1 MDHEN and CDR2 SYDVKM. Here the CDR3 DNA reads TGTGCCAGCAGTCCCCCCCGCTCTGGGGCCAACGTCCTGACTTTC. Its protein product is CASSPPRSGANVLTF.